What follows are 18 T cell receptor beta chains derived from one specimen sequenced in a study of shared clonotypes between healthy human individuals. Repertoires were generated with immunoSEQ multiplex PCR, while TCRdb's copy carries only in-frame clones and drops some. The data hold about 470,000 clones, with roughly three quarters observed a single time. Sequencing was done on a sample of PBMCs. The receptors come from a middle-aged woman in good health. Some clones in this sample may be carry-over from other donors' samples.

There are a few counts of this clone. The chain carries TRBV2 and TRBJ2-7, with TRBD2 matching 7 bases. CDR1 SNHLY and CDR2 FYNNEI come from the germline V gene. This CDR3 is 14 amino acids long. J gave up 4 bases and V 4 bases, and 7 bases lay outside the gene matches. The CDR3 loop reads CASSVRGSSYEQYF. The CDR3, as DNA: TGTGCCAGCAGTGTACGCGGGAGCAGTTACGAGCAGTACTTC.

This clone occurred once. This CDR3 is CASSTTGLNEQFF. In DNA, the CDR3 is TGTGCCAGTAGTACGACAGGGCTCAATGAGCAGTTCTTC. The rearrangement uses TRBV19 and TRBJ2-1, with 7 positions matching TRBD1. The V segment lost 4 bases and the J segment 6 bases; nucleotides outside the gene matches: 3. Germline loops: CDR1 LNHDA, CDR2 SQIVND (reference sequence). There are 13 residues in the CDR3.

V and J are TRBV4-1 and TRBJ2-2; D not resolved. V lost 4 bases and J 6 bases, leaving 15 bases between the germline ends. The CDR3 totals 15 residues. Germline values: CDR1 MGHRA, CDR2 YSYEKL. CDR3 in amino acids: CASSRTPSSAGELFF. In DNA, the CDR3 is TGCGCCAGCAGCCGAACCCCTTCGTCGGCCGGGGAGCTGTTTTTT.

The chain uses TRBV7-6 and TRBJ2-5, with 8 bases identical to TRBD1. The junction had 11 bases not matched to a gene; V was cut back by 2 bases and J by 9 bases. This CDR3 spans 15 amino acids. CDR1 is SGHVS, CDR2 FNYEAQ, per germline. CDR3 protein: CASSLRGRDRRAQYF. CDR3 bases: TGTGCCAGCAGCTTACGGGGCAGGGACAGGAGGGCCCAGTACTTC.

The CDR3 DNA reads as TGTGCCAGCAGCCAAGGTCTGGATAGCGGGAGCGACAATGAGCAGTTCTTC. It encodes CASSQGLDSGSDNEQFF. The chain carries TRBV4-2 and TRBJ2-1; TRBD2 agrees at 9 bases. Germline trimming cut 1 base from V and 5 bases from J; bases unmatched to any gene: 9. This CDR3 has 17 amino acids. The V gene's germline CDR1 is LGHNA and CDR2 YNFKEQ.

V and J are TRBV5-1 and TRBJ2-1, with 7 bases identical to TRBD2. V shed 3 bases, J shed 6 bases, and the junction held 6 bases outside the gene matches. This CDR3 has 14 residues. Germline-derived CDR1 and CDR2 are SGHRS and YFSETQ. The CDR3 reads CASSSGGRANEQFF. CDR3 nucleotides: TGCGCCAGCAGCTCCGGCGGGAGAGCCAATGAGCAGTTCTTC.

The chain carries TRBV5-1 and TRBJ2-5; D perhaps matches TRBD1 (5 bases). V dropped 7 bases and J dropped 0 bases, with 13 bases sitting between them. The CDR3 spans 14 residues. The germline CDR1 and CDR2 sequences are SGHRS and YFSETQ. CDR3 bases: TGCGCCAGCCGAGGACATCAGTACCAAGAGACCCAGTACTTC. Encoded protein: CASRGHQYQETQYF.

This clone has just a few counts. This chain joins TRBV9 and TRBJ2-2; D is unclear. V dropped 3 bases and J dropped 5 bases, with 8 bases sitting between them. CDR1 and CDR2 (germline): SGDLS, YYNGEE. The CDR3 consists of 13 residues. The CDR3 loop reads CASSALSTGELFF. The CDR3 DNA reads TGTGCCAGCAGCGCGCTCTCGACCGGGGAGCTGTTTTTT.

For this clone: One junction end does not reproduce the germline sequence, and a read error may be involved. The chain is built from TRBV28 and TRBJ2-7; 13 nucleotides line up with TRBD2. The CDR3 contains 14 residues. The V gene's germline CDR1 is MDHEN and CDR2 SYDVKM. The CDR3 loop reads CASSPLGLAGNLGF. In DNA, the CDR3 is TGTGCCAGCAGCCCCCTGGGACTAGCGGGAAACCTAGGGTTC. Filled out from reference TRBV28 and TRBJ2-7, the complete variable domain reads DVKVTQSSRYLVKRTGEKVFLECVQDMDHENMFWYRQDPGLGLRLIYFSYDVKMKEKGDIPEGYSVSREKKERFSLILESASTNQTSMYLCASSPLGLAGNLGFGPGTRLTVT.

The chain links TRBV11-2 to TRBJ1-1; a possible D gene is TRBD1 (5 bases). Germline-derived CDR1 and CDR2 are SGHAT and FQNNGV. The CDR3 loop spans 14 amino acids. V dropped 6 bases and J dropped 1 base, with 12 bases sitting between them. Written as DNA, the CDR3 is TGTGCCAGCAGAGAACGGGGGACGAACACTGAAGCTTTCTTT. Residues: CASRERGTNTEAFF.

The rearrangement joins TRBV4-2 to TRBJ1-2, with 10 nucleotides matching TRBD1. Germline CDR1 reads LGHNA; CDR2 reads YNFKEQ. V trimming: 4 bases; J trimming: 4 bases; junction bases outside the gene matches: 9. The CDR3 consists of 16 residues. CDR3 sequence: CASSLWGTGDSYGYTF. The CDR3, as DNA: TGTGCCAGCAGCCTATGGGGGACAGGGGATTCCTATGGCTACACCTTC.

The chain carries TRBV5-5 and TRBJ1-4; D not certain. This CDR3 is 12 amino acids long. The germline CDR1 and CDR2 sequences are SGHKS and YYEKEE (reference sequence). V was shortened by 2 bases and J by 4 bases, with 3 bases between the two germline ends. The CDR3 DNA is TGTGCCAGCAGCTTCCTTAATGAAAAACTGTTTTTT. The encoded protein is CASSFLNEKLFF.

This clone was detected only a few times. The V call is TRBV28, the J call TRBJ2-7; either TRBD1 or TRBD2 may fit D (5 bases each). Germline assignment: CDR1 MDHEN and CDR2 SYDVKM. The CDR3 consists of 14 residues. V lost 7 bases, J lost 5 bases, and 18 bases lay in between. The CDR3 bases are TGTGCCAGCAAGGGACCCCAACCCTCTGACGAGCAGTACTTC. It yields the protein CASKGPQPSDEQYF.

This sequence joins TRBV5-4 and TRBJ2-7, with TRBD2 matching over 10 bases. The V gene's germline CDR1 is SGHNT and CDR2 YYREEE (reference sequence). The CDR3 loop spans 15 amino acids. V was clipped by 1 base and J by 4 bases; unmatched bases: 5. This CDR3 reads CASSLKGLAVYEQYF. The CDR3 DNA sequence: TGTGCCAGCAGCTTGAAAGGACTAGCGGTATACGAGCAGTACTTC.

V is TRBV29-1 and J is TRBJ2-7, with 10 bases aligning to TRBD1. This CDR3 has 12 residues. Germline V lookup: CDR1 SQVTM, CDR2 ANQGSEA. V gave up 3 bases and J gave up 5 bases; unmatched junction bases: 1. The CDR3 is CSVDGTGDEQYF. DNA for the CDR3: TGCAGCGTTGATGGGACAGGGGACGAGCAGTACTTC.

This clone was found once. The chain employs TRBV28 and TRBJ2-7; no firm D call. This CDR3 spans 15 amino acids. V lost 2 bases, J lost 6 bases, and 17 bases lay in between. The germline CDR1 and CDR2 sequences are MDHEN and SYDVKM. This CDR3 is CASSLLGQAVPEQYF. CDR3 coding DNA: TGTGCCAGCAGTTTACTAGGGCAGGCCGTCCCCGAGCAGTACTTC.

V is TRBV11-2 and J is TRBJ2-7; 8 nucleotides line up with TRBD1. CDR3 length: 14 residues. Losses at the gene ends were 4 bases for V and 3 bases for J; bases not matched to a gene: 5. The germline V gene has CDR1 SGHAT and CDR2 FQNNGV. The CDR3: CASSSDRAGYEQYF. CDR3 DNA: TGTGCCAGCAGCTCGGACAGGGCGGGCTACGAGCAGTACTTC.

The chain uses TRBV5-6 and TRBJ1-5, with D unclear. The CDR3 has 13 residues. From germline, CDR1 is SGHDT and CDR2 YYEEEE. The V and J ends lost 1 base and 12 bases respectively, with 14 bases between them. The CDR3 nucleotides are TGTGCCAGCAGCTTGTGGGGAAGGTCCAACCAGCATTTT. It encodes CASSLWGRSNQHF.